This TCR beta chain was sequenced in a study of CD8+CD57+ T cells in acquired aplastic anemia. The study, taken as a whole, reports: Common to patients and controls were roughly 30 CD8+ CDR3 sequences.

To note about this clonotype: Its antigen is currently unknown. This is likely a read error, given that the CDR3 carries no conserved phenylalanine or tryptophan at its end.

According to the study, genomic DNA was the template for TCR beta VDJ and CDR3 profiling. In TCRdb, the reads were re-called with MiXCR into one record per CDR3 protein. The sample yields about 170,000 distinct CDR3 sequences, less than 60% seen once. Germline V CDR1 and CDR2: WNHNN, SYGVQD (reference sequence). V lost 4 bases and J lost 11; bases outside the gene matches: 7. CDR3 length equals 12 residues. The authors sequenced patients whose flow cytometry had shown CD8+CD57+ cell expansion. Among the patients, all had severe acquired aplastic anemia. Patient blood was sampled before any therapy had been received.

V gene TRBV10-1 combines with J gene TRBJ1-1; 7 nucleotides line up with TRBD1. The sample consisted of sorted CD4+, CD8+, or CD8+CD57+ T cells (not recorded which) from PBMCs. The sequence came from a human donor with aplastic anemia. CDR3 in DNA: TGCGCCAGCAGTGGAAGTGGAGGGGGCGCTTTCTTG. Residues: CASSGSGGGAFL.